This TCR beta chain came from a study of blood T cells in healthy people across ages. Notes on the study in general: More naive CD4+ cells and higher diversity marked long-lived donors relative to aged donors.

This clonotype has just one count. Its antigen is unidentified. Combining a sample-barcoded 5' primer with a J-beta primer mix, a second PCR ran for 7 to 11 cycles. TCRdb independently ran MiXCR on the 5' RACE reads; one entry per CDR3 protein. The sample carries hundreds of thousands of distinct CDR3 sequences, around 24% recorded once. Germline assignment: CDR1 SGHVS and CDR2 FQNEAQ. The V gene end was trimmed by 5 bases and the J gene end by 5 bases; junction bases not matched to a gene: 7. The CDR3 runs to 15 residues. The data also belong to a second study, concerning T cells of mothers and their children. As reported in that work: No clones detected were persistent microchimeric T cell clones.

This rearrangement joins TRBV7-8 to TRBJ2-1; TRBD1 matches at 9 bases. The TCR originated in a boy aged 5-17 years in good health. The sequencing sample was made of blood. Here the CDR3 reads CASSPRTGEHNEQFF. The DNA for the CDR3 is TGTGCCAGCAGCCCAAGGACAGGGGAGCACAATGAGCAGTTCTTC. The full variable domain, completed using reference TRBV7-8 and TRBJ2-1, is GAGVSQSPRYKVAKRGQDVALRCDPISGHVSLFWYQQALGQGPEFLTYFQNEAQLDKSGLPSDRFFAERPEGSVSTLKIQRTQQEDSAVYLCASSPRTGEHNEQFFGPGTRLTVL.